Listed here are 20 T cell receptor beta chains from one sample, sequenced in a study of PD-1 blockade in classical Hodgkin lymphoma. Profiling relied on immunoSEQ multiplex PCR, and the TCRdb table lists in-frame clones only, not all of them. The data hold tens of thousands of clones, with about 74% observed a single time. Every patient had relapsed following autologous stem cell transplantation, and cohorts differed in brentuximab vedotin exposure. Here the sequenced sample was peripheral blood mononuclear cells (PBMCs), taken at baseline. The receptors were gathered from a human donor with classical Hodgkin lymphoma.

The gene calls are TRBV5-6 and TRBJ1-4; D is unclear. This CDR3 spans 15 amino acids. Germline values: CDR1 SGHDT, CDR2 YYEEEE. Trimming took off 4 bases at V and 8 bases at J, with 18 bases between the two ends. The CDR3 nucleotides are TGTGCCAGCAGCGCCGAAGGCAGAGGAGTAGAAAAACTGTTTTTT. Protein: CASSAEGRGVEKLFF.

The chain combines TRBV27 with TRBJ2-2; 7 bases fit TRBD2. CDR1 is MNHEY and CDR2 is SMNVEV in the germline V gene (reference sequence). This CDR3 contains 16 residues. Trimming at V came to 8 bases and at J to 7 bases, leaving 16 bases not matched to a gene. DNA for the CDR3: TGTGCCAGCTCCAATGGGGCGGGAGTTCCTAGCGGGGAGCTGTTTTTT. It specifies CASSNGAGVPSGELFF.

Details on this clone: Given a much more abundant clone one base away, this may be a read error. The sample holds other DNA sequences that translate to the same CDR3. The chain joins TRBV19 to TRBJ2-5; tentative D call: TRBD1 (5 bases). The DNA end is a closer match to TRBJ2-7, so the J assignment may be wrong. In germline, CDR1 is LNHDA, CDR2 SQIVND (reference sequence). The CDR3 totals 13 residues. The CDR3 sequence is CASSISRAYEQYF. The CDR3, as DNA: TGTGCCAGTAGTATCTCCAGGGCCTACGAGCAGTACTTC.

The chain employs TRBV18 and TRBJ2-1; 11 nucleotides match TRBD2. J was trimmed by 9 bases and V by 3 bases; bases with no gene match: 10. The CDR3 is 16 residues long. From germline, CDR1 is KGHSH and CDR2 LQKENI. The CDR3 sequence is CASSPQTSGISLEQFF. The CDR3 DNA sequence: TGTGCCAGCTCACCCCAGACTAGCGGGATTTCCCTTGAGCAGTTCTTC. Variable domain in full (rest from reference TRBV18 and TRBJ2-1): NAGVMQNPRHLVRRRGQEARLRCSPMKGHSHVYWYRQLPEEGLKFMVYLQKENIIDESGMPKERFSAEFPKEGPSILRIQQVVRGDSAAYFCASSPQTSGISLEQFFGPGTRLTVL.

The CDR3 DNA reads TGTGCCAGCAGCTTAAAAGGGACAGCCTACGAGCAGTACTTC. It specifies CASSLKGTAYEQYF. The chain links TRBV7-2 to TRBJ2-7, with 7 positions matching TRBD1. Trimming at V came to 2 bases and at J to 2 bases, leaving 3 bases not matched to a gene. Germline V CDR1 and CDR2: SGHTA, FQGNSA. The CDR3 is 14 residues long.

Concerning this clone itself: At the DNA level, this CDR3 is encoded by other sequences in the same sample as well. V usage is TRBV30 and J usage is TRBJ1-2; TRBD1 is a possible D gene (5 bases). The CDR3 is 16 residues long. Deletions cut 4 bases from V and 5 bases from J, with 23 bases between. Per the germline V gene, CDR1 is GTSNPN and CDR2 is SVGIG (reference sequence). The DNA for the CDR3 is TGTGCCTGGAAAGGGACTGCCTTACGCGGTGGGTATGGCTACACCTTC. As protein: CAWKGTALRGGYGYTF. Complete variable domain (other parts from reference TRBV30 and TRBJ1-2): SQTIHQWPATLVQPVGSPLSLECTVEGTSNPNLYWYRQAAGRGLQLLFYSVGIGQISSEVPQNLSASRPQDRQFILSSKKLLLSDSGFYLCAWKGTALRGGYGYTFGSGTRLTVV.

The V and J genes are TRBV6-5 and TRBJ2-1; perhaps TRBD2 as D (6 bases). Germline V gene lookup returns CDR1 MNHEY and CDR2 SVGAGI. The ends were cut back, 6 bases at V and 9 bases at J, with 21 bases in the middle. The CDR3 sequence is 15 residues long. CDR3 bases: TGTGCCAGCAGCCCGTATTTCGGGACTGCTGGTGAGCAGTTCTTC. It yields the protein CASSPYFGTAGEQFF.

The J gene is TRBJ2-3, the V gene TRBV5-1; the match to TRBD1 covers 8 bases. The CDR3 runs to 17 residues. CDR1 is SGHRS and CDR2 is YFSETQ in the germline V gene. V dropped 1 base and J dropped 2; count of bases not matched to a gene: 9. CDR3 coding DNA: TGCGCCAGCAGCTTGACCTTGACAGGGGCGACCACAGATACGCAGTATTTT. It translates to CASSLTLTGATTDTQYF.

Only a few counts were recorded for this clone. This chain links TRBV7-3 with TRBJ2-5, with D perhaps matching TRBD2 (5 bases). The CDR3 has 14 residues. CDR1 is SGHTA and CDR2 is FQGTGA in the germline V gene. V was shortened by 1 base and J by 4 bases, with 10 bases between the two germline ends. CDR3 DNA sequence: TGTGCCAGCAGCTTAAAAGGCAGCGGAGAGACCCAGTACTTC. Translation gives CASSLKGSGETQYF.

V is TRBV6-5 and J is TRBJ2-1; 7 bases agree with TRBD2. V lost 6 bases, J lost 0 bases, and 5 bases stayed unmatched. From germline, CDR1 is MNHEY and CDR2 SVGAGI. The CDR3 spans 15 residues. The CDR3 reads CASRSGVSSYNEQFF. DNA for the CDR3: TGTGCCAGCAGAAGCGGGGTTAGCTCCTACAATGAGCAGTTCTTC.

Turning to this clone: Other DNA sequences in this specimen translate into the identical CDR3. Written as DNA, the CDR3 is TGCAGCGCAAAAGAGGGGGTGGGCAACACTGAAGCTTTCTTT. Translation: CSAKEGVGNTEAFF. The chain joins TRBV29-1 to TRBJ1-1, with D perhaps TRBD1 (6 bases). V was pared by 7 bases and J by 2 bases, with 17 bases between. The CDR3 contains 14 residues. Per germline, CDR1 SQVTM and CDR2 ANQGSEA.

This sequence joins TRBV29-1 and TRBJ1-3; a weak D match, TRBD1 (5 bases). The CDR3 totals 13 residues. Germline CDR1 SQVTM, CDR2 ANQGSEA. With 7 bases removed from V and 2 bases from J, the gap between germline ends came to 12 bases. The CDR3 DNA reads TGCAGCGCTGGGACCGCAGCTGGAAACACCATATATTTT. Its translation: CSAGTAAGNTIYF. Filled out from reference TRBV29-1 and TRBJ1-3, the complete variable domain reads SAVISQKPSRDICQRGTSLTIQCQVDSQVTMMFWYRQQPGQSLTLIATANQGSEATYESGFVIDKFPISRPNLTFSTLTVSNMSPEDSSIYLCSAGTAAGNTIYFGEGSWLTVV.

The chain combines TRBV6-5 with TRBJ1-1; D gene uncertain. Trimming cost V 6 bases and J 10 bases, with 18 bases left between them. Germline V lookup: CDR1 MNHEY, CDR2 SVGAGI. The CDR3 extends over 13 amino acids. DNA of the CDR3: TGTGCCAGCAGACTGGACCCCTCGGTAGGAGCTTTCTTT. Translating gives CASRLDPSVGAFF.

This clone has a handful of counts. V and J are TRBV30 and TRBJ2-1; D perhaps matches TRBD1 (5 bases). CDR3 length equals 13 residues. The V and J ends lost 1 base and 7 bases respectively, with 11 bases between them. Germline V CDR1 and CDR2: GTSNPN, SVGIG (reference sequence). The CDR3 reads CAWSGQFRNEQFF. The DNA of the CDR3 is TGTGCCTGGAGTGGACAGTTCCGAAATGAGCAGTTCTTC.

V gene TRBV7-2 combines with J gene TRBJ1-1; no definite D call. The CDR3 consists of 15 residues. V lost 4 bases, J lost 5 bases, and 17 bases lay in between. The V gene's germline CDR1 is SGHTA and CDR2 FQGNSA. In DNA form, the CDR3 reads TGTGCCAGCAGCTCAAGGTCGGGTGGTTTGACTGAAGCTTTCTTT. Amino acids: CASSSRSGGLTEAFF.

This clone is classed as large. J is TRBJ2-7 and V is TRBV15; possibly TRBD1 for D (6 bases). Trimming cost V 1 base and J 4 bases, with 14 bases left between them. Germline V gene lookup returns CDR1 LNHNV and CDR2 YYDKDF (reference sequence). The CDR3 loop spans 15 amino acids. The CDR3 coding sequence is TGTGCCACCAGCAGAGCTTTGACAGGACAATACGAGCAGTACTTC. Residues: CATSRALTGQYEQYF.

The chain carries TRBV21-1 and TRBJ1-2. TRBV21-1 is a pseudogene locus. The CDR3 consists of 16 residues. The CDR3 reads CASSKESTGGDYGYTF. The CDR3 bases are TGTGCCAGCAGCAAAGAGTCAACCGGGGGGGACTATGGCTACACCTTC.

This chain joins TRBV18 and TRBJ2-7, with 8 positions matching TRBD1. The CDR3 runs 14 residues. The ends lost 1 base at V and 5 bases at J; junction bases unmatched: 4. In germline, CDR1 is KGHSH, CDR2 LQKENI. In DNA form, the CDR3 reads TGTGCCAGCTCACCACAAGGACAGGGCAACGAGCAGTACTTC. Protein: CASSPQGQGNEQYF.

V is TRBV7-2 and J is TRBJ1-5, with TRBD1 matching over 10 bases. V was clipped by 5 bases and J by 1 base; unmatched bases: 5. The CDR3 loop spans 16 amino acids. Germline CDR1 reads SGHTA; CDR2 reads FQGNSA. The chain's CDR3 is CASSAWTGGSNQPQHF. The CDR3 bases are TGTGCCAGCAGCGCTTGGACAGGGGGGAGCAATCAGCCCCAGCATTTT.

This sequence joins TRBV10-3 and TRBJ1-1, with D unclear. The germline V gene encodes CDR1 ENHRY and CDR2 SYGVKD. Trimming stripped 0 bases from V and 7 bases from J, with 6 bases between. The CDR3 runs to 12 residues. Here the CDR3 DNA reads TGTGCCATCAGTGAGTCGAGGCGTGAAGCTTTCTTT. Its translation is CAISESRREAFF.